This T cell receptor beta chain was found in a study of OX40 agonist ivuxolimab in advanced cancers. On the study more broadly: Around 40% of patients had received prior checkpoint inhibitor therapy. Partial responses occurred in three patients (one hepatocellular carcinoma, two cutaneous melanoma).

Study results and caveats: Expanded clones were, on average, more numerous in CD8+ T cells than in CD4+.

The method was immunoSEQ multiplex PCR; TCRdb's version includes in-frame clones alone and lacks a portion of them. The sample consists of tens of thousands of clones, 85% of them appearing once. This CDR3 has 17 amino acids. The V gene end was trimmed by 5 bases and the J gene end by 4 bases; junction bases not matched to a gene: 12. CDR1 is PRHDT, CDR2 FYEKMQ, per germline (reference sequence). This clone was seen just once. Its antigen is currently unknown. The clonotype comes from an adult with an advanced solid tumor such as melanoma, head and neck, liver or kidney cancer. The sequenced sample was CD4+ or CD8+ T cells sorted from blood, obtained in a trial of the OX40 agonist ivuxolimab. The J gene is TRBJ2-3, the V gene TRBV13; 10 bases line up with TRBD2. The CDR3 sequence: CASSPESAGGPPDTQYF. The DNA for the CDR3 is TGTGCCAGCAGCCCAGAATCAGCGGGAGGGCCCCCAGATACGCAGTATTTT.